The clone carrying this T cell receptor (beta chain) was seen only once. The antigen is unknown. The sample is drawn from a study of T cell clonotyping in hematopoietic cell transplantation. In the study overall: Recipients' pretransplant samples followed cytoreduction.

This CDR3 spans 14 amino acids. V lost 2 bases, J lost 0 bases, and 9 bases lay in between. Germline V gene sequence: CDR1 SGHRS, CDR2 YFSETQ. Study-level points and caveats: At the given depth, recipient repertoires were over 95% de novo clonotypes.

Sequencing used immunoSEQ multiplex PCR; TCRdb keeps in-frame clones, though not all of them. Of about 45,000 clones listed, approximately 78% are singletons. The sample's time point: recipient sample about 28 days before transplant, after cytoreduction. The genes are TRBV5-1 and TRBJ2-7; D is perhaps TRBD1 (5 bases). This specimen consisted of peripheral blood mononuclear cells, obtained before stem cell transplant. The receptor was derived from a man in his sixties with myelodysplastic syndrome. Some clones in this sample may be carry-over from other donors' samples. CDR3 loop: CASSFNQGSYEQYF. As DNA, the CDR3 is TGCGCCAGCAGCTTCAATCAGGGCTCCTACGAGCAGTACTTC.